This T cell receptor beta chain was recovered during a study of CD8+ T cells in alopecia areata (dated by TCRdb to between 2017 and 2018). Regarding the complete study: Treated patients were enrolled in an open-label pilot trial of oral tofacitinib, 5 to 10 mg twice daily, for moderate-to-severe alopecia areata. Patients received tofacitinib for 6 to 18 months and were then followed off drug for 6 months to check for delayed response and recurrence. For the treated patients, the SALT score, which quantifies what percentage of scalp surface area is affected, served as the measure of disease severity. High-throughput TCRbeta sequencing was used to examine T cell clonal expansion in alopecia areata in both the C3H/HeJ mouse model and human patients. Scalp tissue and sorted CD4+ and CD8+ peripheral blood T cells from patchy and totalis/universalis alopecia areata patients and from healthy controls were covered by human TCRbeta sequencing. Biopsies were taken from tofacitinib-treated patients at baseline and at 4 and 24 weeks of treatment, and a later scalp biopsy was taken in several of the tofacitinib-treated patients. Scalp clonality was compared among normal scalp (n=4), patchy alopecia areata scalp (n=8), and alopecia totalis/universalis scalp (n=8). RNA was extracted with the PAXgene miRNA kit for fixed scalp, the miRNeasy kit for PBMCs, and the RNeasy kit for mouse skin. TCRbeta CDR3 regions were amplified by immunoSEQ multiplex PCR with 35 Vbeta forward and 13 Jbeta reverse primers. Overall results and qualifications from the work: Because the treated cohort was small and included a single nonresponder, larger studies are needed to assess links between baseline CD8+ expansion and response. TCR sequences shared between patients were less clear than in mice, possibly partly because of HLA diversity in the patient population. Many expanded lesional clones were found to persist in scalp and blood during tofacitinib treatment, and relapse after treatment cessation may be partly explained by this persistence. Compared with normal scalp, lesional scalp, particularly in alopecia totalis/universalis, had higher clonality and more expanded CD8+ clones, which suggests antigenic drive. Tofacitinib significantly decreased scalp clonality and the number of expanded CD8+ clones among the top 100 scalp clones. Scalp TCR repertoire analysis is complicated because resident alphabeta T cells in normal human skin are also sequenced, whereas mouse skin is dominated by gammadelta T cells.

Sample time point, as interpreted from the label and publication: less than five weeks on oral tofacitinib. Reading the label with the study, this specimen's treatment or condition is: oral pan-JAK inhibitor, 5-10 mg twice daily. Peripheral blood and lesional scalp punch biopsies were obtained from patients with alopecia areata. PBMCs were separated by density centrifugation and stained for CD3, CD4 and CD8, after which CD4+ and CD8+ T cells were sorted on a FACSAria. Libraries came from the immunoSEQ multiplex PCR assay. For TCR sequencing, RNA was extracted from every sample and reverse transcribed into cDNA to serve as template. SuperScript III was used for first-strand cDNA synthesis, primed with a 2:1 mix of oligo-dT and random hexamers. A synthetic immune receptor repertoire was used to assess amplification bias, and residual bias was removed computationally. Processing in the source paper ran as follows. After raw reads were preprocessed to remove errors, the CDR3 was defined following IMGT conventions as running from the conserved cysteine to phenylalanine. Clonality was computed as 1 minus the Shannon entropy, with the entropy normalized by log2 of the number of productive unique TCRs. Whether scalp clones were CD4 or CD8 was inferred by matching scalp TCRbeta sequences against CD4 and CD8 repertoires sorted from blood. TCRdb carries this immuneACCESS record with in-frame sequences only. Its versions omit some clonotypes, under half of them owing to an unresolved V gene in the studies checked, with the rest unexplained. The V and J calls and clone size come from that table; D and trimming were worked out from the DNA. This sample comprises about 190,000 clones, 60% of them detected only once. The ten largest clonotypes hold over 0.55% of the sample.

The CDR3 measures 13 amino acids from cysteine to phenylalanine. The retained sequence is limited to the CDR3, 39 bases, with the frame set at the first base. The germline V gene sets CDR1 to SGHDT and CDR2 to YYEEEE. The V end gives up 4 bases and the J end 12 bases, leaving 2 bases in the junction not matched to a gene. Note on this clone: Its antigen remains undetermined. It has no much larger one-base neighbor in the sample; base qualities were not kept.

The chain was built from TRBV5-6 and TRBJ2-1; 15 bases in between match TRBD2. The TCR comes from a human donor with alopecia areata. The sequencing used CD4+ T cells sorted from blood, collected at week 4, from a patient treated with tofacitinib. CDR3 reads: CASSRGLAGGQFF. At the DNA level, the sequence is TGTGCCAGCAGCCGGGGACTAGCGGGAGGGCAGTTCTTC.